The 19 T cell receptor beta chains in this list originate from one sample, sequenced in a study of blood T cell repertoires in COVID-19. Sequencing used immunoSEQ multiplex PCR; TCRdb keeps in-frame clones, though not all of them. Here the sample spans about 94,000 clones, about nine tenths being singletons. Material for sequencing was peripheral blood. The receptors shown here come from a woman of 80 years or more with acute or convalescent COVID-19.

The CDR3 DNA sequence: TGTGCCATCAGTCCGGACAGGGTGAAGGGCTACACCTTC. The encoded protein is CAISPDRVKGYTF. This chain uses TRBV10-3 with TRBJ1-2; 8 bases line up with TRBD1. The junction had 7 bases not matched to a gene; V was cut back by 5 bases and J by 8 bases. Looked up from germline, CDR1 is ENHRY and CDR2 is SYGVKD. This CDR3 region has 13 residues.

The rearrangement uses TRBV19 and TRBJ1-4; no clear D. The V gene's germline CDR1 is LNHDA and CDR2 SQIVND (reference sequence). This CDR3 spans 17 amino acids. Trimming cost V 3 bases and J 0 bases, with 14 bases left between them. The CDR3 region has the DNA TGTGCCAGTAGTATGTACCGGAGCTCTGCAACTAATGAAAAACTGTTTTTT. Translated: CASSMYRSSATNEKLFF. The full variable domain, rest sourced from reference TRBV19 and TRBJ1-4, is DGGITQSPKYLFRKEGQNVTLSCEQNLNHDAMYWYRQDPGQGLRLIYYSQIVNDFQKGDIAEGYSVSREKKESFPLTVTSAQKNPTAFYLCASSMYRSSATNEKLFFGSGTQLSVL.

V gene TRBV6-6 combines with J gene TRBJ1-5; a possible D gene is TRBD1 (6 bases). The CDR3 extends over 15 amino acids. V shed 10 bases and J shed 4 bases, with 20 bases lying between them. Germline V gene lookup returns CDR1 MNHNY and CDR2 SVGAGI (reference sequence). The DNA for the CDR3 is TGTGCCACTTCTACCACCGGGACAACGAATCAGCCCCAGCATTTT. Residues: CATSTTGTTNQPQHF.

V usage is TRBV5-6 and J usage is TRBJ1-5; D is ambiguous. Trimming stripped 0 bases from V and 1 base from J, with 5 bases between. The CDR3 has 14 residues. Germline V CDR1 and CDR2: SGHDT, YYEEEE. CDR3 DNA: TGTGCCAGCAGCTTGGGCGGAAGCAATCAGCCCCAGCATTTT. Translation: CASSLGGSNQPQHF.

CDR3 nucleotide sequence: TGCGCCAGCAGCCATGGCGGCGGGTGGGTCTATGGCTACACCTTC. It translates to CASSHGGGWVYGYTF. This chain uses TRBV4-3 with TRBJ1-2; D is unresolved. The CDR3 contains 15 residues. V dropped 3 bases and J dropped 4 bases, with 15 bases sitting between them. CDR1 is LGHNA, CDR2 YSLEER, per germline.

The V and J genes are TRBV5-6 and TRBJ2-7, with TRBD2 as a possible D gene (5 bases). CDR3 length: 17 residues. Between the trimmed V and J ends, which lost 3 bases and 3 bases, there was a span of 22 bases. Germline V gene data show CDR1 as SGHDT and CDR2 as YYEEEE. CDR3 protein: CASSSNPGKVALYEQYF. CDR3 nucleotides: TGTGCCAGCAGCTCTAATCCCGGGAAGGTCGCGCTCTACGAGCAGTACTTC.

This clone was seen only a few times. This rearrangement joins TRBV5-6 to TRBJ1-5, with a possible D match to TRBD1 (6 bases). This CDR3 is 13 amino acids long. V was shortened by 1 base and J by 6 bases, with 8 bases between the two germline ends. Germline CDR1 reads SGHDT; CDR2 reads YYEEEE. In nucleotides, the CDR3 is TGTGCCAGCAGCTTGTCAGGGGTTCAGCCCCAGCATTTT. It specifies CASSLSGVQPQHF.

The CDR3 DNA is TGCAGCGTTGAGTCCAGGAAGGTGAACACTGAAGCTTTCTTT. Protein product: CSVESRKVNTEAFF. The chain recombines TRBV29-1 with TRBJ1-1; no clear D. Germline-derived CDR1 and CDR2 are SQVTM and ANQGSEA. The CDR3 covers 14 residues. V gave up 3 bases and J gave up 0 bases, with 11 bases separating them.

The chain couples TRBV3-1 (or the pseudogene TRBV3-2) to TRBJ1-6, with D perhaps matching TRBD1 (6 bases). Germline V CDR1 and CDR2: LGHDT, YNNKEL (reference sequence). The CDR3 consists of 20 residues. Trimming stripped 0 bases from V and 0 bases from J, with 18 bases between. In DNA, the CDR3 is TGTGCCAGCAGCCAAGATGGGGGCAGGAGTCTCAGCTCCTATAATTCACCCCTCCACTTT. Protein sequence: CASSQDGGRSLSSYNSPLHF.

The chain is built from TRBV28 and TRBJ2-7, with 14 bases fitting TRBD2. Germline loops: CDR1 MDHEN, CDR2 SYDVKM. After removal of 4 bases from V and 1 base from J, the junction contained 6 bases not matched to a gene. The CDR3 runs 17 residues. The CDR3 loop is CASSSPGTSGGSYEQYF. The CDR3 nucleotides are TGTGCCAGCAGTTCTCCCGGGACTAGCGGGGGATCCTACGAGCAGTACTTC. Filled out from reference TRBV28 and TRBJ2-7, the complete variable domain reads DVKVTQSSRYLVKRTGEKVFLECVQDMDHENMFWYRQDPGLGLRLIYFSYDVKMKEKGDIPEGYSVSREKKERFSLILESASTNQTSMYLCASSSPGTSGGSYEQYFGPGTRLTVT.

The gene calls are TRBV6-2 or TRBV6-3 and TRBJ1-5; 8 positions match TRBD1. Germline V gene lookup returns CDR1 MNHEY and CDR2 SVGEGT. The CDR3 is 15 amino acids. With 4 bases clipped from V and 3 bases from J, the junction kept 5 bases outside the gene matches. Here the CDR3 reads CASSFGQGINQPQHF. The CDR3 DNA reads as TGTGCCAGCAGTTTCGGACAGGGAATCAATCAGCCCCAGCATTTT.

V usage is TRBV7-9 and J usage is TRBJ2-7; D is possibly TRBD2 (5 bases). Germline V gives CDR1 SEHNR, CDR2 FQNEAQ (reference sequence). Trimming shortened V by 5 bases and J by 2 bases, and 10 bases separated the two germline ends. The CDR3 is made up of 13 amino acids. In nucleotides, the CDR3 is TGTGCCAGCAGCCCGACGGAGGCCTACGAGCAGTACTTC. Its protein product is CASSPTEAYEQYF.

The CDR3 sequence is CASSHRGVSNEKLFF. Written as DNA, the CDR3 is TGTGCCAGCAGCCACCGGGGGGTGTCTAATGAAAAACTGTTTTTT. The chain employs TRBV3-1 (or the pseudogene TRBV3-2) and TRBJ1-4, with a weak D call TRBD1 (5 bases). Germline loops: CDR1 LGHDT, CDR2 YNNKEL (reference sequence). This CDR3 has 15 amino acids. V shed 3 bases and J shed 3 bases, with 11 bases lying between them.

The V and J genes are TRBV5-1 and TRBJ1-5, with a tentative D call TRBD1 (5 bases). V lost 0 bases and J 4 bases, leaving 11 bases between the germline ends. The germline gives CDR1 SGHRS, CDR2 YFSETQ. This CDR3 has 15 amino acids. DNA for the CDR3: TGCGCCAGCAGCTTGGAGGGGATTCGGAATCAGCCCCAGCATTTT. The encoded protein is CASSLEGIRNQPQHF. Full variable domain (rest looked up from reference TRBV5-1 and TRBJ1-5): KAGVTQTPRYLIKTRGQQVTLSCSPISGHRSVSWYQQTPGQGLQFLFEYFSETQRNKGNFPGRFSGRQFSNSRSEMNVSTLELGDSALYLCASSLEGIRNQPQHFGDGTRLSIL.

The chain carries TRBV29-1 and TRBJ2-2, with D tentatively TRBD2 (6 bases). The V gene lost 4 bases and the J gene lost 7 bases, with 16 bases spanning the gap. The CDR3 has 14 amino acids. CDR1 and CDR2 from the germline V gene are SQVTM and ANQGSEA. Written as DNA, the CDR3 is TGCAGCGTTGGGGGTTTCGGAGGGCACGGGGAGCTGTTTTTT. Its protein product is CSVGGFGGHGELFF.

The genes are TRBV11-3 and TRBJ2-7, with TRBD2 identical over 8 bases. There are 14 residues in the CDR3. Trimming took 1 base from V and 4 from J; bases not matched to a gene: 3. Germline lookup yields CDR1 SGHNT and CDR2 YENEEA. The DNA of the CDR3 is TGTGCCAGCAGCTTAGCGGGAGGGCAGTACGAGCAGTACTTC. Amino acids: CASSLAGGQYEQYF.

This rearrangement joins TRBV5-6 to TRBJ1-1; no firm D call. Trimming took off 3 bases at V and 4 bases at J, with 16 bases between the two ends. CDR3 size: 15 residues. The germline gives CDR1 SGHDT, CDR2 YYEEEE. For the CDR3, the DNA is TGTGCCAGCAGCTCCCTGGAGTCCCCGGGCACTGAAGCTTTCTTT. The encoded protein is CASSSLESPGTEAFF.

CDR3 nucleotide sequence: TGTGCCAGCAGCCCCCCAGAAATAAGTGGCTACACCTTC. Its translation: CASSPPEISGYTF. The J gene is TRBJ1-2, the V gene TRBV6-5; D is uncertain. Germline CDR1 is MNHEY and CDR2 is SVGAGI. This CDR3 comprises 13 residues. Trimming cost V 6 bases and J 7 bases, with 15 bases left between them.

The CDR3 region has the DNA TGTGCCAGCAGCCCGAGGAGGGGCCCCAGCTCTGGGGCCAACGTCCTGACTTTC. It yields the protein CASSPRRGPSSGANVLTF. The rearrangement joins TRBV7-9 to TRBJ2-6; D might be TRBD2 (6 bases). V gave up 5 bases and J gave up 0 bases, with 17 bases separating them. The CDR3 length is 18 residues. Germline values: CDR1 SEHNR, CDR2 FQNEAQ (reference sequence).